This entry concerns a single T cell receptor (beta chain). Its target is unknown. This sample was taken from a study of cytomegalovirus exposure and HLA in healthy donors. Use of 60 Vbeta and 13 Jbeta primers characterized the PCR. Libraries were prepared by immunoSEQ multiplex PCR; TCRdb keeps only in-frame clonotypes and omits some of them. Here the sample table reports about 120,000 clones. Overall study results and limits: High sensitivity and specificity were reportedly achieved when the classifier diagnosed cytomegalovirus status. After further analysis at a later stage, around 17,000 TCR beta sequences were associated with HLA alleles at 0.05 false discovery rate.

All donors participated as healthy donors of bone marrow. This TCR was sampled from a young man in good health and CMV-seronegative. Sequencing was carried out using PBMCs.

CDR3 in DNA: TGTGCCAGCAGCTTGGCCACAGGGGCGAACACCGGGGAGCTGTTTTTT. It specifies CASSLATGANTGELFF. The rearrangement joins TRBV7-9 to TRBJ2-2; 7 positions match TRBD1. The CDR3 covers 16 residues. Germline V gene sequence: CDR1 SEHNR, CDR2 FQNEAQ (reference sequence). After removal of 3 bases from V and 0 bases from J, the junction contained 4 bases not matched to a gene.